A selection of T cell receptor beta chains follows, all from one sample in a study of spatial heterogeneity in lung cancer. TCRdb recomputed calls from the 5' RACE reads with MiXCR, one row per CDR3 protein. The sample has approximately 56,000 distinct CDR3 sequences; more than 6.5% are singletons. The source was PBMCs, collected at follow-up. Source of these receptors: a female donor with early-stage non-small cell lung cancer. Both conserved end residues are trimmed from each CDR3.

cdr3_aa v_call
ASSESTDTQY TRBV7-2
ASSPSRSQETQY TRBV18
ASSGRGGQPQH TRBV6-1
ASSQPSYGYT TRBV7-2
ASSLASGSTDTQY TRBV5-1
ASSFSEGLKY TRBV27
ASSPTLTGGYNEQF TRBV7-6
ASAQGRAGKLF TRBV7-2
ASSSDRNEQF TRBV7-2
ASSLIRDNTEAF TRBV28
ASSFGSGGPGETQY TRBV12-3/TRBV12-4
ASSFFSAEQY TRBV7-9
SVGGGPYEQY TRBV29-1
ASQRDRGSEQY TRBV6-2/TRBV6-3
ASSGGLGGSSPSISYNEQF TRBV6-2/TRBV6-3
ASSGQGNQPQH TRBV7-2
ASSLGPLSYTGELF TRBV5-4
ASSRMTGPPPYEQY TRBV5-1
SALQPGGQSPYTDTQY TRBV20-1
ASSEITSGNNEQF TRBV6-1
ASSLVGLAVDIQY TRBV28
ASSFRPQTGVSYEQY TRBV6-5
ASSLAGTGRDYGYT TRBV5-1
ASSQDQRGDTGELF TRBV4-1
ASSDRIGETQY TRBV19
ASSQECLSAGQGTDTQY TRBV3-2
SARLGLGTEAF TRBV20-1
SAPSSGGADTQY TRBV20-1
ATSRDGIAGGITDTQY TRBV15
ATSDLMENQPQH TRBV24-1
ASSQDEGAIDTQY TRBV4-1
ASSYSLQGNSPLH TRBV6-5
ATRIDKREPSWPQH TRBV6-2/TRBV6-3
ASSYYGTATYEQY TRBV12-3/TRBV12-4
SAPDRMGGNQPQH TRBV20-1
SGRTGVNTGELF TRBV29-1
ASSLDPEGARRDTGELF TRBV7-6
ASSLGGGANYEQY TRBV5-1
ASSLVSGAETQY TRBV27
ASSNYNEQF TRBV6-6
AIQGSPSNEQF TRBV24-1
ASSRIGRDHQPQH TRBV19
ATSGAHTEAF TRBV28
ASSGQGANTQY TRBV25-1
ASSRAGRDYGYT TRBV5-1